Following are 29 T cell receptor beta chains from one sample sequenced in a study of T-cell reconstitution after alpha-beta-depleted transplantation in children. The authors prepared the TCRbeta library with unique molecular identifiers. One entry per CDR3 protein, called by TCRdb with MiXCR from the PCR reads. The sample lists 400,000 to 550,000 distinct CDR3 sequences; over 9.5% were seen once. The input for sequencing was PBMCs, taken before TCRalphabeta/CD19-depleted stem cell transplant. The receptor set was obtained from a child aged 2-15 years with inherited bone marrow failure, due to receive a stem cell transplant.

Comments on this clonotype: A much more abundant neighbour one base away suggests this may be a read error. The J gene is TRBJ2-3, the V gene TRBV2, with 7 bases matching TRBD2. The CDR3 consists of 18 residues. With V trimmed by 0 bases and J by 0 bases, 9 bases remained unmatched. CDR1 and CDR2 (germline): SNHLY, FYNNEI. The CDR3 DNA reads TGTGCCAGCAGTGAAGCGGGGGTGGCTAGCGGTAGCACAGATACGCAGTATTTT. Protein sequence: CASSEAGVASGSTDTQYF.

This clonotype was seen many times. The gene calls are TRBV11-2 and TRBJ2-3, with D possibly being TRBD1 (6 bases). The CDR3 totals 14 residues. The V gene lost 6 bases and the J gene lost 5 bases, with 15 bases spanning the gap. Germline V CDR1 and CDR2: SGHAT, FQNNGV. The CDR3: CASSSDPGQDTQYF. CDR3 DNA sequence: TGTGCCAGCAGTTCAGATCCGGGACAAGATACGCAGTATTTT.

The chain couples TRBV7-9 to TRBJ2-4; D is unclear. V was cut by 4 bases and J by 0 bases, with 10 bases left in between. Germline CDR1 and CDR2: SEHNR and FQNEAQ (reference sequence). The length of the CDR3 is 15 residues. The CDR3, as DNA: TGTGCCAGCAGCTCCTCCCTGACAGCCAAAAACATTCAGTACTTC. Translation gives CASSSSLTAKNIQYF.

This clonotype was counted ten times or more. This chain joins TRBV6-1 and TRBJ2-7, with TRBD2 as a possible D gene (5 bases). V was trimmed by 0 bases and J by 5 bases, leaving 11 bases between them. This CDR3 spans 14 amino acids. Germline CDR1 MNHNS, CDR2 SASEGT. The CDR3 nucleotides read TGTGCCAGCAGTGAAGCATTGCTAGCCCACGAGCAGTACTTC. Translation gives CASSEALLAHEQYF.

This clonotype was detected a few times. The chain recombines TRBV6-5 with TRBJ2-5; 12 bases are a match to TRBD2. Trimming took 2 bases from V and 4 from J; bases not matched to a gene: 8. The CDR3 extends over 17 amino acids. In germline, CDR1 is MNHEY, CDR2 SVGAGI. CDR3 sequence: CASSYPALAGGGETQYF. CDR3 nucleotide sequence: TGTGCCAGCAGTTACCCGGCGCTAGCGGGAGGGGGAGAGACCCAGTACTTC.

This clonotype was seen at least ten times. This chain connects TRBV7-8 to TRBJ1-4, with D possibly matching TRBD1 (6 bases). The germline gives CDR1 SGHVS, CDR2 FQNEAQ. V shed 4 bases and J shed 0 bases, with 18 bases lying between them. The CDR3 length is 18 residues. The CDR3 sequence is CASSSEPKQGATNEKLFF. CDR3 nucleotides: TGTGCCAGCAGCTCTGAACCCAAACAGGGCGCAACTAATGAAAAACTGTTTTTT.

This clonotype was seen a handful of times. The V gene is TRBV20-1, the J gene TRBJ2-1; TRBD2 aligns across 14 bases. Germline CDR1 reads DFQATT; CDR2 reads SNEGSKA (reference sequence). This CDR3 is 14 amino acids long. J gave up 10 bases and V 5 bases, and 7 bases lay outside the gene matches. CDR3 DNA sequence: TGCAGTGCTTACCCGGGACTAGCGGGAGTGGAGCAGTTCTTC. Translating it yields CSAYPGLAGVEQFF.

The table lists this clonotype with a few counts. V usage is TRBV4-2 and J usage is TRBJ2-2, with unresolved D. The germline gives CDR1 LGHNA, CDR2 YNFKEQ. Deletions cut 4 bases from V and 6 bases from J, with 15 bases between. The CDR3 covers 15 residues. CDR3 region: CASSPLTSAAGELFF. The CDR3 coding sequence is TGTGCCAGCAGCCCCCTGACCTCGGCCGCCGGGGAGCTGTTTTTT.

The chain is built from TRBV2 and TRBJ2-2; 10 bases line up with TRBD2. Per the germline V gene, CDR1 is SNHLY and CDR2 is FYNNEI. The CDR3 extends over 15 amino acids. J gave up 7 bases and V 5 bases, and 7 bases lay outside the gene matches. This CDR3 reads CASSPGTSVDGELFF. CDR3 DNA: TGTGCCAGCAGTCCCGGGACTAGCGTCGACGGGGAGCTGTTTTTT.

This clonotype was seen ten or more times. The chain couples TRBV6-5 to TRBJ2-2; the D gene could be TRBD1 or TRBD2 (5 bases each). There are 18 residues in the CDR3. Trimming took 6 bases from V and 5 from J, leaving 25 bases between them. CDR1 is MNHEY and CDR2 is SVGAGI in the germline V gene. The chain's CDR3 is CASSRQFTLGTGTGELFF. The CDR3 coding sequence is TGTGCCAGCAGCCGACAATTCACCCTAGGGACGGGAACCGGGGAGCTGTTTTTT.

This clonotype appeared many times. The chain has TRBV14 and TRBJ2-7; D unresolved. V lost 0 bases and J lost 6, with 9 bases in between. The length of the CDR3 is 13 residues. Germline CDR1 SGHDN, CDR2 FVKESK. The CDR3 bases are TGTGCCAGCAGCCAAGACCAGCGCGGCGAGCAGTACTTC. It is translated as CASSQDQRGEQYF.

This clonotype was seen ten or more times. J is TRBJ1-5 and V is TRBV3-1, with D possibly matching TRBD1 (6 bases). CDR1 is LGHDT, CDR2 YNNKEL, per germline (reference sequence). The V end lost 0 bases, the J end lost 9 bases, and 15 bases lay between the germline ends. CDR3 length equals 15 residues. CDR3: CASSQDRFGGRPQHF. Here the CDR3 DNA reads TGTGCCAGCAGCCAAGACCGCTTCGGGGGGCGGCCCCAGCATTTT.

This chain connects TRBV10-2 to TRBJ1-1, with no clear D. The germline V gene has CDR1 WSHSY and CDR2 SAAADI. There are 14 residues in the CDR3. Trimming removed 3 bases at V and 5 bases at J, with 13 bases between. The CDR3 protein is CASSEMGSGTEAFF. CDR3 DNA: TGCGCCAGCAGTGAAATGGGATCGGGGACTGAAGCTTTCTTT.

Ten or more counts support this clonotype. The chain joins TRBV20-1 to TRBJ2-1; D ambiguous. Trimming pared 0 bases from V and 3 bases from J, leaving 12 bases between. This CDR3 region has 15 residues. Germline CDR1 DFQATT, CDR2 SNEGSKA (reference sequence). The CDR3 here is CSARDVGTHYNEQFF. The CDR3 DNA reads as TGCAGTGCTAGAGATGTTGGCACCCACTACAATGAGCAGTTCTTC.

This clonotype was seen only a few times. V gene TRBV12-3 or TRBV12-4 combines with J gene TRBJ2-5, with 9 bases aligning to TRBD1. This CDR3 has 12 amino acids. V was clipped by 8 bases and J by 7 bases; unmatched bases: 5. CDR3 loop: CASGQGSATQYF. CDR3 DNA: TGTGCCAGCGGACAGGGGTCGGCGACCCAGTACTTC.

The chain carries TRBV5-6 and TRBJ2-1, with D unresolved. Judging by the DNA end, TRBJ2-7 fits better; the J call may be wrong. CDR1 SGHDT and CDR2 YYEEEE come from the germline V gene. CDR3 length: 16 amino acids. CDR3 in DNA: TGTGCCAGCAGCTTGGACGGACCATTCTCCTACAATGAGCAGTACTTC. Translation gives CASSLDGPFSYNEQYF.

This clonotype was picked up many times. The chain uses TRBV25-1 and TRBJ2-3, with D maybe TRBD2 (6 bases). CDR1 and CDR2 from the germline V gene are MGHDK and SYGVNS. The CDR3 runs 14 residues. Trimming pared 4 bases from V and 1 base from J, leaving 9 bases between. The CDR3 DNA is TGTGCCAGCAGTGCGGGGGTGGGCACAGATACGCAGTATTTT. It encodes CASSAGVGTDTQYF. The whole variable domain, filled in from reference TRBV25-1 and TRBJ2-3, reads EADIYQTPRYLVIGTGKKITLECSQTMGHDKMYWYQQDPGMELHLIHYSYGVNSTEKGDLSSESTVSRIRTEHFPLTLESARPSHTSQYLCASSAGVGTDTQYFGPGTRLTVL.

This clonotype has a count of ten or more. J is TRBJ2-7 and V is TRBV4-2; 11 bases line up with TRBD2. After removal of 1 base from V and 9 bases from J, the junction contained 11 bases not matched to a gene. Looked up from germline, CDR1 is LGHNA and CDR2 is YNFKEQ. This CDR3 region has 16 residues. CDR3 in amino acids: CASSQGGTSGVSGQYF. Written as DNA, the CDR3 is TGTGCCAGCAGCCAAGGAGGGACTAGCGGTGTCTCCGGGCAGTACTTC.

This clonotype occurred many times. The chain uses TRBV5-1 and TRBJ2-7; 10 bases agree with TRBD2. Unmatched junction bases numbered 5, after V lost 6 bases and J lost 5 bases. CDR3 length equals 13 residues. The germline V gene has CDR1 SGHRS and CDR2 YFSETQ. CDR3: CASTAGGLNEQYF. The CDR3 coding sequence is TGCGCCAGCACAGCGGGAGGGCTCAACGAGCAGTACTTC.

There are many counts of this clonotype. The V gene is TRBV11-2, the J gene TRBJ2-3, with D perhaps matching TRBD2 (6 bases). The CDR3 is 13 amino acids. In germline, CDR1 is SGHAT, CDR2 FQNNGV. V lost 2 bases and J lost 4, with 7 bases in between. The CDR3 protein is CASSLWGADTQYF. In DNA form, the CDR3 reads TGTGCCAGCAGCTTATGGGGGGCAGATACGCAGTATTTT.

This clonotype was seen ten or more times. The gene calls are TRBV4-3 and TRBJ2-3, with 13 positions matching TRBD2. Germline V gives CDR1 LGHNA, CDR2 YSLEER. The CDR3 runs to 18 residues. J was trimmed by 3 bases and V by 1 base; bases with no gene match: 7. CDR3 protein: CASSQVLPTSGRTDTQYF. The DNA for the CDR3 is TGCGCCAGCAGCCAAGTCCTGCCGACTAGCGGGAGGACAGATACGCAGTATTTT.

V usage is TRBV11-2 and J usage is TRBJ2-7, with TRBD2 matching 11 bases. Trimming cost V 3 bases and J 2 bases; bases outside gene matches: 3. This CDR3 region has 15 residues. CDR1 SGHAT and CDR2 FQNNGV come from the germline V gene. The CDR3 DNA follows: TGTGCCAGCAGCTTTGGGACTAGCGGACCCTACGAGCAGTACTTC. Amino acid sequence: CASSFGTSGPYEQYF.

The CDR3 is CASRGLGSYNEQFF. CDR3 coding DNA: TGTGCCAGTAGGGGACTGGGCTCCTACAATGAGCAGTTCTTC. This rearrangement joins TRBV19 to TRBJ2-1, with D perhaps matching TRBD2 (6 bases). The germline V gene has CDR1 LNHDA and CDR2 SQIVND (reference sequence). The CDR3 totals 14 residues. The V end was cut by 6 bases, the J end by 0 bases, with 9 bases between.

This clonotype was observed many times. The J gene is TRBJ2-1, the V gene TRBV7-9; 11 bases are shared with TRBD2. Germline CDR1 is SEHNR and CDR2 is FQNEAQ (reference sequence). The V and J ends lost 7 bases and 1 base, in that order; junction bases with no gene match: 6. The CDR3 is 16 amino acids. Here the CDR3 reads CASKNLAGGSYNEQFF. CDR3 sequence (DNA): TGTGCCAGCAAGAACCTAGCGGGAGGTTCCTACAATGAGCAGTTCTTC. Looking up the rest from reference TRBV7-9 and TRBJ2-1 gives the full variable domain: DTGVSQNPRHKITKRGQNVTFRCDPISEHNRLYWYRQTLGQGPEFLTYFQNEAQLEKSRLLSDRFSAERPKGSFSTLEIQRTEQGDSAMYLCASKNLAGGSYNEQFFGPGTRLTVL.

This clonotype showed up many times. J is TRBJ2-3 and V is TRBV9, with a weak D call TRBD2 (5 bases). V dropped 8 bases and J dropped 2 bases, with 15 bases sitting between them. This CDR3 has 14 residues. Germline CDR1 reads SGDLS; CDR2 reads YYNGEE. CDR3 loop: CASTVEAYTDTQYF. The CDR3 nucleotides read TGTGCCAGTACTGTGGAGGCTTACACAGATACGCAGTATTTT.

This clonotype has a handful of counts. The chain carries TRBV7-8 and TRBJ1-6; 9 bases map to TRBD1. There are 18 residues in the CDR3. V gave up 2 bases and J gave up 0 bases; unmatched junction bases: 5. Germline CDR1 is SGHVS and CDR2 is FQNEAQ. The chain's CDR3 is CASSLHGTGSSYNSPLHF. The CDR3 bases are TGTGCCAGCAGCTTACACGGGACAGGGAGCTCCTATAATTCACCCCTCCACTTT.

The table lists this clonotype with a few counts. This rearrangement joins TRBV3-1 to TRBJ1-5, with TRBD1 identical over 7 bases. V lost 0 bases to trimming and J lost 7 bases; unmatched junction nucleotides: 6. CDR1 and CDR2 from the germline V gene are LGHDT and YNNKEL (reference sequence). There are 15 residues in the CDR3. The CDR3, as DNA: TGTGCCAGCAGCCAAGATGGGCAGGGGGGCCAGCCCCAGCATTTT. Translated: CASSQDGQGGQPQHF.

This clonotype has ten or more counts. The CDR3 sequence: CASSLEGLSSGVQFF. Written as DNA, the CDR3 is TGTGCCAGCAGCTTAGAGGGACTTTCCTCCGGAGTGCAGTTCTTC. The chain joins TRBV7-9 to TRBJ2-1; possible D gene TRBD2, 6 bases. The CDR3 runs to 15 residues. Germline CDR1 is SEHNR and CDR2 is FQNEAQ (reference sequence). V was trimmed by 1 base and J by 12 bases, leaving 19 bases between them.

This clonotype turned up a few times. The chain links TRBV7-9 to TRBJ1-2; D may be TRBD1 (5 bases). Per the germline V gene, CDR1 is SEHNR and CDR2 is FQNEAQ (reference sequence). The ends were cut back, 8 bases at V and 1 base at J, with 11 bases in the middle. The CDR3 is made up of 13 amino acids. For the CDR3, the DNA is TGTGCCAGCGGGGGGGGAAGTAACTATGGCTACACCTTC. Protein: CASGGGSNYGYTF.